Each of the 8 T cell receptor beta chains below was sequenced from the same sample in a study of radiotherapy plus CTLA-4 blockade in lung cancer. Using immunoSEQ multiplex PCR, the repertoire was profiled, and TCRdb retains in-frame clones only, with some absent. The data contain about 97,000 clones, 65% to 85% of them singletons. This specimen was peripheral blood, taken from a patient treated with radiotherapy plus ipilimumab. The receptors stem from a human donor with non-small cell lung cancer who had a partial response to radiotherapy plus ipilimumab. Some clones in this sample may be carry-over from other donors' samples.

J is TRBJ1-1 and V is TRBV9; tentative D call: TRBD1 (5 bases). The CDR3 spans 15 residues. Germline V gene sequence: CDR1 SGDLS, CDR2 YYNGEE. Trimming removed 4 bases at V and 1 base at J, with 14 bases between. This CDR3 reads CASSPTGLTNTEAFF. The DNA for the CDR3 is TGTGCCAGCAGCCCCACGGGACTGACGAACACTGAAGCTTTCTTT.

This sequence joins TRBV6-6 and TRBJ1-5; tentative D call: TRBD1 (6 bases). Germline values: CDR1 MNHNY, CDR2 SVGAGI (reference sequence). The CDR3 has 14 residues. Trimming removed 6 bases at V and 1 base at J, with 10 bases between. The CDR3 bases are TGTGCCAGCAGCCTAGGACAGAGCAATCAGCCCCAGCATTTT. It specifies CASSLGQSNQPQHF.

The rearrangement joins TRBV11-2 to TRBJ1-6, with TRBD1 identical over 7 bases. This CDR3 comprises 15 residues. Germline CDR1 reads SGHAT; CDR2 reads FQNNGV. The trim removed 1 base at V and 10 bases at J, leaving 7 bases unmatched. The CDR3 nucleotides read TGTGCCAGCAGCTTAGGACAGGGCGGGAACTCACCCCTCCACTTT. As protein: CASSLGQGGNSPLHF. Filled out from reference TRBV11-2 and TRBJ1-6, the complete variable domain reads EAGVAQSPRYKIIEKRQSVAFWCNPISGHATLYWYQQILGQGPKLLIQFQNNGVVDDSQLPKDRFSAERLKGVDSTLKIQPAKLEDSAVYLCASSLGQGGNSPLHFGNGTRLTVT.

The chain has TRBV5-4 and TRBJ2-5; 9 bases fit TRBD2. In germline, CDR1 is SGHNT, CDR2 YYREEE (reference sequence). This CDR3 has 17 amino acids. Losses at the gene ends were 4 bases for V and 1 base for J; bases not matched to a gene: 11. Here the CDR3 reads CASSQAGRGGTQETQYF. The CDR3 DNA follows: TGTGCCAGCAGCCAGGCGGGGCGGGGGGGAACCCAAGAGACCCAGTACTTC. Full variable domain (outside the CDR3, taken from reference TRBV5-4 and TRBJ2-5): ETGVTQSPTHLIKTRGQQVTLRCSSQSGHNTVSWYQQALGQGPQFIFQYYREEENGRGNFPPRFSGLQFPNYSSELNVNALELDDSALYLCASSQAGRGGTQETQYFGPGTRLLVL.

The chain uses TRBV27 and TRBJ2-2, with TRBD1 matching over 8 bases. CDR3 length: 14 residues. Unmatched junction bases numbered 1, after V lost 7 bases and J lost 0 bases. The germline V gene has CDR1 MNHEY and CDR2 SMNVEV (reference sequence). The CDR3 protein is CASKQGANTGELFF. The CDR3 coding sequence is TGTGCCAGCAAACAGGGGGCGAACACCGGGGAGCTGTTTTTT.

The rearrangement uses TRBV5-1 and TRBJ2-1; D ambiguous. Trimming took off 4 bases at V and 7 bases at J, with 9 bases between the two ends. The germline gives CDR1 SGHRS, CDR2 YFSETQ. The CDR3 spans 12 residues. Here the CDR3 DNA reads TGCGCCAGCAGCGATACATTGAATGAGCAGTTCTTC. Protein sequence: CASSDTLNEQFF. Using reference TRBV5-1 and TRBJ2-1 for the parts outside the CDR3, the full variable domain is KAGVTQTPRYLIKTRGQQVTLSCSPISGHRSVSWYQQTPGQGLQFLFEYFSETQRNKGNFPGRFSGRQFSNSRSEMNVSTLELGDSALYLCASSDTLNEQFFGPGTRLTVL.

The chain recombines TRBV10-2 with TRBJ2-5; D perhaps matches TRBD2 (5 bases). Germline V lookup: CDR1 WSHSY, CDR2 SAAADI. Trimming removed 6 bases from V and 4 bases from J, with 9 bases in between. This CDR3 region has 12 residues. The CDR3: CASRLDGETQYF. Written as DNA, the CDR3 is TGCGCCAGCAGACTAGATGGAGAGACCCAGTACTTC.

The V call is TRBV28, the J call TRBJ2-3, with D perhaps TRBD1 (6 bases). Trimming pared 11 bases from V and 2 bases from J, leaving 14 bases between. The CDR3 spans 13 residues. Per the germline V gene, CDR1 is MDHEN and CDR2 is SYDVKM. CDR3 coding DNA: TGTGCCTCTTATACAGGGAACACAGATACGCAGTATTTT. Translating it yields CASYTGNTDTQYF. The full variable domain, completed using reference TRBV28 and TRBJ2-3, is DVKVTQSSRYLVKRTGEKVFLECVQDMDHENMFWYRQDPGLGLRLIYFSYDVKMKEKGDIPEGYSVSREKKERFSLILESASTNQTSMYLCASYTGNTDTQYFGPGTRLTVL.